This entry features one T cell receptor (beta chain) sequence. Sequencing used immunoSEQ multiplex PCR; TCRdb keeps in-frame clones, though not all of them. Of around 15,000 clones in the sample, about 70% were seen once. CDR3 size: 16 residues. Germline CDR1 SGHRS, CDR2 YFSETQ. Trimming cost V 0 bases and J 4 bases, with 14 bases left between them. The sample is drawn from a study of neoadjuvant anti-PD-1 for oral cavity cancer. Study as a whole: Patients without progression received a fourth nivolumab dose around day 43, then surgical resection on days 50-56.

This receptor was taken from a person aged 35-79 years with oral cavity squamous cell carcinoma. This chain joins TRBV5-1 and TRBJ2-1; possibly TRBD1 for D (6 bases). The sample was PBMCs, taken before nivolumab (anti-PD-1) treatment. CDR3 amino acids: CASSLESQTGYNEQFF. The CDR3 nucleotides are TGCGCCAGCAGCTTGGAGTCTCAGACAGGTTACAATGAGCAGTTCTTC.